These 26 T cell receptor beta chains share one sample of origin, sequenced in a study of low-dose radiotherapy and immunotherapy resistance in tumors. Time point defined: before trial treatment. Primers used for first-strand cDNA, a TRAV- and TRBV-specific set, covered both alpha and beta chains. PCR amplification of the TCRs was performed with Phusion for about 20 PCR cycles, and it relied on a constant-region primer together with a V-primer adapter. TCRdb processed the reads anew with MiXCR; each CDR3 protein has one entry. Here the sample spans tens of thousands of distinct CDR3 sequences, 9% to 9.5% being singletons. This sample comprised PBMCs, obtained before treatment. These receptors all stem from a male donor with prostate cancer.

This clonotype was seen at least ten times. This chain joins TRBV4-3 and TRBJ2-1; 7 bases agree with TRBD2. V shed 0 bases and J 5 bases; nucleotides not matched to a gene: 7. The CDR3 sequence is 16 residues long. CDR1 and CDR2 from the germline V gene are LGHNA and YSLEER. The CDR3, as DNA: TGCGCCAGCAGCCAAGATCCGGCGGGAGCACACAATGAGCAGTTCTTC. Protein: CASSQDPAGAHNEQFF.

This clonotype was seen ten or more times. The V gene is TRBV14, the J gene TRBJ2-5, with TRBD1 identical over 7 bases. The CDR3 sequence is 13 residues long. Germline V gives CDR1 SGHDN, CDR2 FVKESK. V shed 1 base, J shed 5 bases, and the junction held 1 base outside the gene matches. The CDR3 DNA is TGTGCCAGCAGCCAAGTAGGGGGCGAGACCCAGTACTTC. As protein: CASSQVGGETQYF.

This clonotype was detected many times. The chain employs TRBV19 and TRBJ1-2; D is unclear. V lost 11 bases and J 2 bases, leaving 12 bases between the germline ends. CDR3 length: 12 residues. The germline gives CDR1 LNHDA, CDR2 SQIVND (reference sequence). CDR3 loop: CACGRSNYGYTF. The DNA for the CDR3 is TGTGCCTGCGGCAGATCCAACTATGGCTACACCTTC.

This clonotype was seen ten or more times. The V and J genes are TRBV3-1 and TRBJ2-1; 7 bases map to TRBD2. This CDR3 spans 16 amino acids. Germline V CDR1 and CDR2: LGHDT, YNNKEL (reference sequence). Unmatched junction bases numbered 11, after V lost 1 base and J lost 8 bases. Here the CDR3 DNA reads TGTGCCAGCAGCCAAGGTATCGCGGGAGAGACGGATGAGCAGTTCTTC. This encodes CASSQGIAGETDEQFF.

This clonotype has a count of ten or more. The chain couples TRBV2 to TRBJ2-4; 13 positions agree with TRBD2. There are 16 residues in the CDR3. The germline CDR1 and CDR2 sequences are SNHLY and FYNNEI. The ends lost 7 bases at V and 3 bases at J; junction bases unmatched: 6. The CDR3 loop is CASTGLAGVGKNIQYF. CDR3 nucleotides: TGTGCCAGCACAGGACTAGCGGGAGTGGGCAAAAACATTCAGTACTTC. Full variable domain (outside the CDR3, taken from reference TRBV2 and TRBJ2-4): EPEVTQTPSHQVTQMGQEVILRCVPISNHLYFYWYRQILGQKVEFLVSFYNNEISEKSEIFDDQFSVERPDGSNFTLKIRSTKLEDSAMYFCASTGLAGVGKNIQYFGAGTRLSVL.

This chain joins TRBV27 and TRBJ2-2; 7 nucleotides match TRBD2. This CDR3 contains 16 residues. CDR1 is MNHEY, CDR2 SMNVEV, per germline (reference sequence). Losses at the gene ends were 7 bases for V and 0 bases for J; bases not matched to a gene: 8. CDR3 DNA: TGTGCCAGCAACCCGGACGCGGGAGCGAACACCGGGGAGCTGTTTTTT. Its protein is CASNPDAGANTGELFF.

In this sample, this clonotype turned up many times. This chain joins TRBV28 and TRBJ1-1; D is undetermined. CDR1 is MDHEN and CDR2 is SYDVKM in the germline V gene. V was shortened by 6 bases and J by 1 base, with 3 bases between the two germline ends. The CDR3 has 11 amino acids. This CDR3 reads CASSRNTEAFF. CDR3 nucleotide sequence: TGTGCCAGCAGCCGGAACACTGAAGCTTTCTTT.

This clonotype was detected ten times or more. CDR3 protein: CSATGTVSSNTEAFF. CDR3 coding DNA: TGCAGTGCTACCGGGACCGTTAGCTCGAACACTGAAGCTTTCTTT. The chain uses TRBV20-1 and TRBJ1-1; D might be TRBD1 (5 bases). V lost 4 bases and J 1 base, leaving 16 bases between the germline ends. The germline V gene has CDR1 DFQATT and CDR2 SNEGSKA (reference sequence). The CDR3 has 15 amino acids.

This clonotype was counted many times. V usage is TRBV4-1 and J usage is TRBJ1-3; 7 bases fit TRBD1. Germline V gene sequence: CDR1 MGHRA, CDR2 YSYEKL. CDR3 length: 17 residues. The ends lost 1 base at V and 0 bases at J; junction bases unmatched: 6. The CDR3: CASSQVGQQSSGNTIYF. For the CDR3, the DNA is TGCGCCAGCAGCCAAGTGGGACAGCAGAGCTCTGGAAACACCATATATTTT.

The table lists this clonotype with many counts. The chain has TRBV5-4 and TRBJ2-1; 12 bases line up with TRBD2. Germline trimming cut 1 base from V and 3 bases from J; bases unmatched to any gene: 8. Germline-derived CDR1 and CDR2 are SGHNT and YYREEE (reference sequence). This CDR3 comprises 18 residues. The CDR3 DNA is TGTGCCAGCAGCTTGTGGCTAGCGGGAGGGCCCAGCTACAATGAGCAGTTCTTC. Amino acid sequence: CASSLWLAGGPSYNEQFF.

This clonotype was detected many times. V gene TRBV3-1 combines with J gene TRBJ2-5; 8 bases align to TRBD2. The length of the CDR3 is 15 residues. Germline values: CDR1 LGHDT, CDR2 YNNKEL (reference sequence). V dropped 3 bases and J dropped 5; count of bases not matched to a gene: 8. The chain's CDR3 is CASSQPLTSVETQYF. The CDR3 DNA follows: TGTGCCAGCAGCCAGCCCTTGACTAGCGTCGAGACCCAGTACTTC.

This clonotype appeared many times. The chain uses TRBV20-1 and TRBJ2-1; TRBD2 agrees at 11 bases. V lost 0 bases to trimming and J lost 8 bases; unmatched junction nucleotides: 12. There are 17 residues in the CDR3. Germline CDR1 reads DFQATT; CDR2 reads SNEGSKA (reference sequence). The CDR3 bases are TGCAGTGCTAGAGACTTTAGCGGGAGGGGTTCACAAGATGAGCAGTTCTTC. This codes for CSARDFSGRGSQDEQFF.

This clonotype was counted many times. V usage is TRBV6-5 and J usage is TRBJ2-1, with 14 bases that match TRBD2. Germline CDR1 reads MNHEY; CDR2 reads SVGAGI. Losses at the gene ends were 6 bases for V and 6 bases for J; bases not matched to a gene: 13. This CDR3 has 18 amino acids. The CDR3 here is CASRPGLAGESPANEQFF. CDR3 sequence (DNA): TGTGCCAGCAGACCGGGACTAGCGGGAGAGAGCCCCGCCAATGAGCAGTTCTTC.

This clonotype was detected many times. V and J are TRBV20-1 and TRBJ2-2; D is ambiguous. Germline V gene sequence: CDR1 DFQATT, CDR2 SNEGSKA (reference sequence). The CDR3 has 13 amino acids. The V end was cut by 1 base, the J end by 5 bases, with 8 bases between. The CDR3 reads CSARGGSTGELFF. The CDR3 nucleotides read TGCAGTGCTAGAGGAGGATCTACCGGGGAGCTGTTTTTT.

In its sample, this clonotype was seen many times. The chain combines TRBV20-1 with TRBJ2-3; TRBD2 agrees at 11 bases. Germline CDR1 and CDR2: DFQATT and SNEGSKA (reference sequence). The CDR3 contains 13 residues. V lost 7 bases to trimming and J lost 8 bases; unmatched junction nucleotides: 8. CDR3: CSGLAGGLGTQYF. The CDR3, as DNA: TGCAGTGGGCTAGCGGGAGGTTTGGGTACGCAGTATTTT.

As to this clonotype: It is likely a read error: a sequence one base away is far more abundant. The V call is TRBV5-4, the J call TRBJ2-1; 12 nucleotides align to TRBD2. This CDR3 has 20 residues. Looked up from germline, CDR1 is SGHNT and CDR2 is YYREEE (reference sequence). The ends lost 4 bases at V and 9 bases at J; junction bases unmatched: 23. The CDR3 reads CASSKGVTSGRETHHPEQFF. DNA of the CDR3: TGTGCCAGCAGCAAAGGGGTGACTAGCGGGAGAGAAACACACCACCCTGAGCAGTTCTTC.

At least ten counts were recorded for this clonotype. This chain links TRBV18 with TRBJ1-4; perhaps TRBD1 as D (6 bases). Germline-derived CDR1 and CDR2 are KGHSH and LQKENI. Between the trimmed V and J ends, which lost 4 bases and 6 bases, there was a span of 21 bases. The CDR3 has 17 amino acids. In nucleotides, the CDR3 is TGTGCCAGCTCACAACAGGGTCCGGGACCAGGATATGAAAAACTGTTTTTT. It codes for CASSQQGPGPGYEKLFF.

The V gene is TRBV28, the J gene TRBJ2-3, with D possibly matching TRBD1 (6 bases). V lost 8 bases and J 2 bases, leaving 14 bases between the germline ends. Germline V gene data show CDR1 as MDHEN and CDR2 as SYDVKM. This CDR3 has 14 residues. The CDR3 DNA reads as TGTGCCAGCGTCCCCGGGACACACACAGATACGCAGTATTTT. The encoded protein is CASVPGTHTDTQYF.

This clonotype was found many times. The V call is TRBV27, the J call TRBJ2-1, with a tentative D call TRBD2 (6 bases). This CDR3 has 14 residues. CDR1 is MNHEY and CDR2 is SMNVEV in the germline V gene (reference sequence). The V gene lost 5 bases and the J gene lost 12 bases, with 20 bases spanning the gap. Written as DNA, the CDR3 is TGTGCCAGCAGTCCGTCGGGACTTCCAAGGGGGCAGTTCTTC. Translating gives CASSPSGLPRGQFF.

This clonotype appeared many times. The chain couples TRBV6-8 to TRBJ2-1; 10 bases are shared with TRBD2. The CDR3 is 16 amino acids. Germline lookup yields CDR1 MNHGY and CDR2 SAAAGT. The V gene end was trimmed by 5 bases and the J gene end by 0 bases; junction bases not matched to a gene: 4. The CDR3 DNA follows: TGTGCCAGCAGTGAGGGACTAGCGCGCTCCTACAATGAGCAGTTCTTC. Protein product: CASSEGLARSYNEQFF.

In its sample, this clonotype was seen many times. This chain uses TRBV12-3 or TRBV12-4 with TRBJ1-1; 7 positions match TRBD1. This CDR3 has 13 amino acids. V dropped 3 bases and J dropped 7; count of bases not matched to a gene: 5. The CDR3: CASSLDRYDEAFF. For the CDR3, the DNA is TGTGCCAGCAGTTTGGACAGGTACGATGAAGCTTTCTTT.

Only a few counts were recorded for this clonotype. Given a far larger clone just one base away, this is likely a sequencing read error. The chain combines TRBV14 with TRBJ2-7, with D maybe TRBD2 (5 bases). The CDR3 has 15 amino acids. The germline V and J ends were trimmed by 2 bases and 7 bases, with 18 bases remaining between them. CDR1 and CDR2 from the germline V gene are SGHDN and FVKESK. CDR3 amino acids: CASSQLVAHYNEQYF. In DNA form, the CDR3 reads TGTGCCAGCAGCCAACTCGTAGCGCACTACAATGAGCAGTACTTC.

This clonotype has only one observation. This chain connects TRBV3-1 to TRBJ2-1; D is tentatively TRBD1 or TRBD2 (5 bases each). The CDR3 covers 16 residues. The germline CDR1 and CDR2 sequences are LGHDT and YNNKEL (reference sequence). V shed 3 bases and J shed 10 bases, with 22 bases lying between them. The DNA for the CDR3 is TGTGCCAGCAGCCAGACCGGGCTAGTGAGGGGTGGGGAGCAGTTCTTC. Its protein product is CASSQTGLVRGGEQFF.

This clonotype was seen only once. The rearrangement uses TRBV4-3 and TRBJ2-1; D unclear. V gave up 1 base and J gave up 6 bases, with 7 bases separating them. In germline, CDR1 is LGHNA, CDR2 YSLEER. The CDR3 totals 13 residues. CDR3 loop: CASSQAKSNEQFF. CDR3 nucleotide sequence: TGCGCCAGCAGCCAAGCGAAGAGCAATGAGCAGTTCTTC.

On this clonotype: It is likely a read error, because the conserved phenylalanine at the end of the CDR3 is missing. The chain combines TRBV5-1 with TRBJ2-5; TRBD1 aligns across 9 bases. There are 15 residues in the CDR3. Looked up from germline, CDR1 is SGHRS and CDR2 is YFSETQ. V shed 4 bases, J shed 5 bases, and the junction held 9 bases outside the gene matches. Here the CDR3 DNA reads TGCGCCAGCAGCCTGACAGGGGGGATTCTGGAGACCCAGTACCTC. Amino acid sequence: CASSLTGGILETQYL.

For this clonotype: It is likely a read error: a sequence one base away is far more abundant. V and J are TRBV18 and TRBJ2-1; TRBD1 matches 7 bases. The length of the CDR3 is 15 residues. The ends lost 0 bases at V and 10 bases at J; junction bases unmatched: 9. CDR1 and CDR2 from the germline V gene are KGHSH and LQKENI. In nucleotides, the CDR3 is TGTGCCAGCTCACCACCTTGGACAGGTCGCGACGAGCAGTTCTTC. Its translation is CASSPPWTGRDEQFF.